This T cell receptor (beta chain) was documented in a study of cytomegalovirus exposure and HLA in healthy donors. Across the whole study: About 85 million unique TCR sequences came from HLA-typed donors in an early release.

A remark on this clone: What it binds is not known.

The CDR3 runs to 15 residues. Germline loops: CDR1 SGDLS, CDR2 YYNGEE. V was pared by 2 bases and J by 2 bases, with 11 bases between. Sampled while nominally healthy, donors likely had unrecorded immune exposures. Amplification used 60 Vbeta primers and 13 Jbeta primers. TCRdb's copy holds only in-frame clones and misses some; the assay was immunoSEQ multiplex PCR. The profile shows about 86,000 clones, 70% to 80% of them singletons. Study-wide results and caveats: TCR beta V segments were, for the most part, productive about 87% or about 30% of the time in an earlier analysis. Most TCR sequences were uncommon, yet certain public TCRs appeared in many donors.

This TCR was sampled from a woman aged 40 to 50 in good health and CMV-seropositive. V is TRBV9 and J is TRBJ1-3; D is perhaps TRBD1 (5 bases). The sequencing input was PBMCs. The CDR3 sequence: CASSVGANAGNTIYF. In nucleotides, the CDR3 is TGTGCCAGCAGCGTTGGGGCCAACGCTGGAAACACCATATATTTT.